Below, 28 T cell receptor beta chains from the same sample are listed, as sequenced in a study of blood T cell repertoires in COVID-19. Sequencing was performed with immunoSEQ multiplex PCR; in TCRdb, only in-frame clones are kept and a portion is missing. The sample holds about 88,000 clones, about 87% seen once. Sequenced input: peripheral blood. The receptors stem from an elderly man with acute or convalescent COVID-19.

The V gene is TRBV14, the J gene TRBJ2-7; 11 bases are shared with TRBD2. Germline V gene sequence: CDR1 SGHDN, CDR2 FVKESK. The CDR3 consists of 17 residues. V trimming: 4 bases; J trimming: 2 bases; junction bases outside the gene matches: 10. For the CDR3, the DNA is TGTGCCAGCAGCCGCGGGACTAGCGGCGCTTGGACCTACGAGCAGTACTTC. As protein: CASSRGTSGAWTYEQYF.

The gene calls are TRBV18 and TRBJ1-3; 8 bases fit TRBD1. Germline CDR1 KGHSH, CDR2 LQKENI. There are 17 residues in the CDR3. V shed 1 base and J 4 bases; nucleotides not matched to a gene: 9. The CDR3 DNA is TGTGCCAGCTCACCACAGGGCAGGGGGCTTGCCGGAAACACCATATATTTT. This codes for CASSPQGRGLAGNTIYF. Based on the CDR3 plus reference TRBV18 and TRBJ1-3, the full variable domain is NAGVMQNPRHLVRRRGQEARLRCSPMKGHSHVYWYRQLPEEGLKFMVYLQKENIIDESGMPKERFSAEFPKEGPSILRIQQVVRGDSAAYFCASSPQGRGLAGNTIYFGEGSWLTVV.

This clone showed up just a few times. V gene TRBV7-8 combines with J gene TRBJ2-5; 11 bases are shared with TRBD2. This CDR3 has 15 amino acids. From germline, CDR1 is SGHVS and CDR2 FQNEAQ. With 6 bases clipped from V and 0 bases from J, the junction kept 3 bases outside the gene matches. This chain's CDR3 is CASRRLAGNQETQYF. The DNA for the CDR3 is TGTGCCAGCAGGCGACTAGCGGGGAACCAAGAGACCCAGTACTTC.

The chain employs TRBV5-8 and TRBJ2-5; D is possibly TRBD1 (5 bases). The CDR3 extends over 14 amino acids. Germline V gene sequence: CDR1 SGHTS, CDR2 YDEGEE. The V end was cut by 5 bases, the J end by 4 bases, with 15 bases between. The CDR3 reads CASRRKGRGETQYF. CDR3 coding DNA: TGTGCCAGCAGAAGGAAGGGGCGAGGAGAGACCCAGTACTTC.

The chain couples TRBV10-3 to TRBJ2-2, with 12 bases aligning to TRBD2. The CDR3 is 16 residues long. Looked up from germline, CDR1 is ENHRY and CDR2 is SYGVKD. V lost 6 bases and J lost 1; bases outside the gene matches: 3. Here the CDR3 DNA reads TGTGCCATCAGAGGACTAGCGGGATTGAACACCGGGGAGCTGTTTTTT. The encoded protein is CAIRGLAGLNTGELFF.

V usage is TRBV27 and J usage is TRBJ1-5; D uncertain. This CDR3 comprises 13 residues. The V end was cut by 3 bases, the J end by 1 base, with 4 bases between. CDR1 MNHEY and CDR2 SMNVEV come from the germline V gene (reference sequence). Written as DNA, the CDR3 is TGTGCCAGCAGTTTGAGCAGCAATCAGCCCCAGCATTTT. Translating gives CASSLSSNQPQHF.

The chain couples TRBV11-2 to TRBJ1-1; no definite D call. Trimming shortened V by 5 bases and J by 2 bases, and 18 bases separated the two germline ends. This CDR3 contains 16 residues. CDR1 SGHAT and CDR2 FQNNGV come from the germline V gene. The DNA of the CDR3 is TGTGCCAGCAGCCTATACGCGGGTTCCACTAACACTGAAGCTTTCTTT. Translating it yields CASSLYAGSTNTEAFF.

The chain recombines TRBV10-3 with TRBJ1-4, with TRBD1 matching over 8 bases. CDR3 length: 16 residues. Trimming cost V 0 bases and J 3 bases; bases outside gene matches: 3. Germline V lookup: CDR1 ENHRY, CDR2 SYGVKD. For the CDR3, the DNA is TGTGCCATCAGTGAGTCGTACAGGGGGTCTAATGAAAAACTGTTTTTT. Protein sequence: CAISESYRGSNEKLFF.

The rearrangement links TRBV7-3 to TRBJ1-6, with D tentatively TRBD1 (5 bases). Looked up from germline, CDR1 is SGHTA and CDR2 is FQGTGA. Trimming removed 2 bases at V and 9 bases at J, with 11 bases between. There are 14 residues in the CDR3. The CDR3 DNA sequence: TGTGCCAGCAGCTTATTATCCGGGGGTTCACCCCTCCACTTT. As protein: CASSLLSGGSPLHF.

This clone was detected only a few times. The chain links TRBV28 to TRBJ2-7; 7 bases are a match to TRBD2. Germline V gene lookup returns CDR1 MDHEN and CDR2 SYDVKM. The V segment lost 7 bases and the J segment 0 bases; nucleotides outside the gene matches: 6. The CDR3 is made up of 14 amino acids. The CDR3 here is CASTLAGFSYEQYF. The DNA for the CDR3 is TGTGCCAGCACCTTAGCGGGCTTCTCCTACGAGCAGTACTTC.

V gene TRBV27 combines with J gene TRBJ1-5, with 7 positions matching TRBD1. This CDR3 has 15 residues. With V trimmed by 4 bases and J by 0 bases, 3 bases remained unmatched. CDR1 and CDR2 from the germline V gene are MNHEY and SMNVEV (reference sequence). The CDR3 nucleotides read TGTGCCAGCAGTTGGACAGGTGATAGCAATCAGCCCCAGCATTTT. It yields the protein CASSWTGDSNQPQHF.

The V and J genes are TRBV12-5 and TRBJ2-1; D perhaps matches TRBD2 (5 bases). Trimming cost V 8 bases and J 4 bases, with 15 bases left between them. The CDR3 covers 14 residues. Germline-derived CDR1 and CDR2 are LGHNT and FRNRAP. The CDR3 here is CASTGDGSYNEQFF. The CDR3 DNA is TGTGCTAGTACCGGGGATGGGTCTTACAATGAGCAGTTCTTC.

The chain carries TRBV7-3 and TRBJ2-1; 10 nucleotides agree with TRBD2. Germline V CDR1 and CDR2: SGHTA, FQGTGA. V shed 6 bases, J shed 5 bases, and the junction held 7 bases outside the gene matches. CDR3 length equals 15 residues. CDR3 in DNA: TGTGCCAGCAGTGCCGGGACTAGCGCCCACAATGAGCAGTTCTTC. Encoded protein: CASSAGTSAHNEQFF. Full variable domain (outside the CDR3, taken from reference TRBV7-3 and TRBJ2-1): GAGVSQTPSNKVTEKGKYVELRCDPISGHTALYWYRQSLGQGPEFLIYFQGTGAADDSGLPNDRFFAVRPEGSVSTLKIQRTERGDSAVYLCASSAGTSAHNEQFFGPGTRLTVL.

This chain links TRBV5-6 with TRBJ1-1; D ambiguous. The CDR3 has 13 amino acids. Trimming took off 4 bases at V and 7 bases at J, with 14 bases between the two ends. The germline V gene encodes CDR1 SGHDT and CDR2 YYEEEE. The chain's CDR3 is CASSLRLLSEAFF. The CDR3 coding sequence is TGTGCCAGCAGCCTCAGGCTGTTGAGTGAAGCTTTCTTT.

The chain has TRBV5-1 and TRBJ1-2; D might be TRBD1 (5 bases). The V end lost 5 bases, the J end lost 1 base, and 12 bases lay between the germline ends. The CDR3 contains 14 residues. Germline V gene data show CDR1 as SGHRS and CDR2 as YFSETQ. Written as DNA, the CDR3 is TGCGCCAGCAGATTATCAGGGTTTAACTATGGCTACACCTTC. Translating it yields CASRLSGFNYGYTF.

The V gene is TRBV6-5, the J gene TRBJ1-1; 7 positions agree with TRBD1. Germline-derived CDR1 and CDR2 are MNHEY and SVGAGI. This CDR3 has 15 residues. After removal of 2 bases from V and 5 bases from J, the junction contained 8 bases not matched to a gene. DNA for the CDR3: TGTGCCAGCAGTTACGGTGGGACAGTAGATACTGAAGCTTTCTTT. Protein: CASSYGGTVDTEAFF.

The chain carries TRBV30 and TRBJ1-1; perhaps TRBD1 as D (5 bases). Germline CDR1 and CDR2: GTSNPN and SVGIG (reference sequence). The CDR3 is 15 amino acids. The V end was cut by 4 bases, the J end by 1 base, with 16 bases between. For the CDR3, the DNA is TGTGCCTGGATCCCCTCGACAGAGAGGAACACTGAAGCTTTCTTT. Encoded protein: CAWIPSTERNTEAFF.

The rearrangement uses TRBV5-1 and TRBJ2-7; 7 bases align to TRBD1. CDR1 is SGHRS and CDR2 is YFSETQ in the germline V gene. The CDR3 consists of 15 residues. V shed 6 bases and J 2 bases; nucleotides not matched to a gene: 11. The CDR3 sequence is CASNEPGTATYEQYF. In DNA form, the CDR3 reads TGCGCCAGCAATGAGCCCGGGACAGCCACCTACGAGCAGTACTTC. The whole variable domain, filled in from reference TRBV5-1 and TRBJ2-7, reads KAGVTQTPRYLIKTRGQQVTLSCSPISGHRSVSWYQQTPGQGLQFLFEYFSETQRNKGNFPGRFSGRQFSNSRSEMNVSTLELGDSALYLCASNEPGTATYEQYFGPGTRLTVT.

The chain recombines TRBV6-1 with TRBJ2-3; 10 bases map to TRBD2. CDR1 is MNHNS and CDR2 is SASEGT in the germline V gene. V was pared by 4 bases and J by 6 bases, with 10 bases of the junction left unmatched. The CDR3 covers 16 residues. The CDR3 here is CASSVIAGGGADTQYF. The CDR3 DNA is TGTGCCAGCAGTGTCATAGCGGGGGGCGGGGCGGATACGCAGTATTTT.

V usage is TRBV15 and J usage is TRBJ1-2, with TRBD1 as a possible D gene (6 bases). V shed 8 bases and J shed 5 bases, with 15 bases lying between them. Germline CDR1 and CDR2: LNHNV and YYDKDF (reference sequence). CDR3 size: 13 residues. This chain's CDR3 is CATEGGAGYGYTF. DNA for the CDR3: TGTGCCACCGAAGGGGGGGCGGGGTATGGCTACACCTTC.

The chain carries TRBV6-5 and TRBJ1-2, with D maybe TRBD1 (6 bases). The germline V gene has CDR1 MNHEY and CDR2 SVGAGI. This CDR3 region has 14 residues. Trimming took 2 bases from V and 6 from J, leaving 13 bases between them. CDR3: CASSYRGAENGYTF. The CDR3 region has the DNA TGTGCCAGCAGTTACCGGGGGGCAGAGAATGGCTACACCTTC.

V and J are TRBV6-1 and TRBJ1-2, with D uncertain. Per germline, CDR1 MNHNS and CDR2 SASEGT. The germline V and J ends were trimmed by 2 bases and 0 bases, with 7 bases remaining between them. The CDR3 is 14 residues long. Here the CDR3 reads CASSENLANYGYTF. The CDR3 bases are TGTGCCAGCAGTGAAAATCTCGCTAACTATGGCTACACCTTC.

The rearrangement joins TRBV19 to TRBJ1-5, with D possibly TRBD1 on 5 matching bases. The CDR3 has 15 amino acids. V was clipped by 5 bases and J by 6 bases, with 17 bases between them. CDR1 and CDR2 (germline): LNHDA, SQIVND (reference sequence). CDR3 in amino acids: CASSPPAGQLQPQHF. The CDR3 DNA reads as TGTGCCAGTAGTCCCCCCGCGGGGCAGCTTCAGCCCCAGCATTTT.

The chain recombines TRBV7-9 with TRBJ1-4, with TRBD1 matching over 7 bases. Trimming removed 5 bases from V and 4 bases from J; junction bases left unmatched: 4. CDR1 SEHNR and CDR2 FQNEAQ come from the germline V gene (reference sequence). This CDR3 is built from 14 residues. The CDR3 nucleotides are TGTGCCAGCAGCCCGGGACAGATTAATGAAAAACTGTTTTTT. Residues: CASSPGQINEKLFF. The complete variable domain, with remaining parts taken from reference TRBV7-9 and TRBJ1-4, reads DTGVSQNPRHKITKRGQNVTFRCDPISEHNRLYWYRQTLGQGPEFLTYFQNEAQLEKSRLLSDRFSAERPKGSFSTLEIQRTEQGDSAMYLCASSPGQINEKLFFGSGTQLSVL.

CDR3 DNA sequence: TGTGCCAGTAGTAGCAGGGGGATGGAGCAGTACTTC. Its protein is CASSSRGMEQYF. The chain recombines TRBV19 with TRBJ2-7; 7 nucleotides align to TRBD1. The germline V gene encodes CDR1 LNHDA and CDR2 SQIVND (reference sequence). There are 12 residues in the CDR3. V shed 4 bases, J shed 7 bases, and the junction held 4 bases outside the gene matches.

This rearrangement joins TRBV5-1 to TRBJ1-5; D uncertain. V dropped 0 bases and J dropped 7 bases, with 11 bases sitting between them. The V gene's germline CDR1 is SGHRS and CDR2 YFSETQ. This CDR3 spans 14 amino acids. The DNA of the CDR3 is TGCGCCAGCAGCTTGGTGGGAGGAAAGCAGCCCCAGCATTTT. Translation gives CASSLVGGKQPQHF.

The chain carries TRBV6-5 and TRBJ1-3; a weak D match, TRBD1 (6 bases). Trimming removed 6 bases from V and 0 bases from J, with 12 bases in between. The length of the CDR3 is 15 residues. Germline V gives CDR1 MNHEY, CDR2 SVGAGI. The CDR3 DNA follows: TGTGCCAGCAGGAGGACAGCCTCCTCTGGAAACACCATATATTTT. This gives the protein CASRRTASSGNTIYF.

V is TRBV6-2 or TRBV6-3 and J is TRBJ2-7; the D gene is possibly TRBD1 (5 bases). The V end lost 6 bases, the J end lost 7 bases, and 10 bases lay between the germline ends. CDR1 and CDR2 from the germline V gene are MNHEY and SVGEGT. The CDR3 has 11 amino acids. CDR3 bases: TGTGCCAGCAGCATTAACAGGGAGCAGTACTTC. This encodes CASSINREQYF.